The TCR beta chain described here comes from a study of cytomegalovirus exposure and HLA in healthy donors (dated by TCRdb to 2015 to 2018). The study in broad terms: An earlier analysis of some 600 of the donors reported 276 Gb of sequence data and around 110 million unique TCR beta sequences obtained from about 170 million T cells. An early release that covered some 640 HLA-typed donors contained about 300 gigabases of sequencing data and 70 million to 100 million unique TCR sequences. Of the 398 genotyped donors, approximately 80% fell in the genetic ancestry cluster associated with self-reported Caucasian donors. The study aimed to test whether signatures of past pathogen exposure could be identified by cataloging public T cell receptors. The study used immunosequencing to profile the T cell repertoires of approximately 690 subjects and linked those repertoires to cytomegalovirus serostatus. In addition to the first cohort of about 650 subjects, a separate validation cohort of 130 or so different subjects was used. High-throughput TCR immunosequencing, statistical association of individual TCRs with disease status, and machine learning were combined to predict cytomegalovirus infection status. In a later analysis, previously published TCR beta repertoires from fewer than 750 donors were re-analyzed and high-resolution HLA genotyping was added so that TCR occurrence patterns could be studied. The later analysis used no new phenotypic data to find candidate immune exposures, relying instead on TCR beta sequences and their occurrence across donors. To decide whether each TCR beta V gene segment behaved as functional or pseudogenic, an earlier analysis of approximately 600 of the donors relied on high-throughput TCR beta sequencing. Donor age, sex, ethnicity and CMV serostatus were compiled together with the repertoire data. Genome-wide SNP genotypes for about 65% of the roughly 670 donors were used in a later genetic analysis, which treated that subset as a discovery cohort. All discovery cohort repertoires had been generated on a single sequencing platform. HLA typing covered class I and class II loci at four-digit resolution. The number of donors typed differed by locus, with about 620-630 for A, B, C, DRB1 and DQB1, over 500 for DQA1, nearly 610 for DPA1, and some 450 for DPB1. Because of strong linkage in the cohort, 5 or 6 DR-DQ haplotypes were treated as single units for association and clustering. On average, approximately 250,000 unique TCR beta nucleotide sequences were sequenced per donor among 350 to 400 genotyped donors of the cohort, with roughly 20% of those sequences being non-productive.

What the research found in general, with its limitations: The sequencing pipeline was judged likely to have produced a cluster of highly shared sequence variants as a technical artifact. Correlated functional status among segregating V segments might reflect linkage disequilibrium, but an unknown experimental factor could not be ruled out. Only TCR beta chains were sequenced in this cohort, and the absence of alpha or paired-chain data limited detectable features. Most TCR sequences were seen in very few donors, while some public TCRs were found in many individuals. In a later analysis, HLA-associated TCR beta chains were found to be more clonally expanded and to have lower generation probabilities than equally common non-associated chains. Cytomegalovirus status was reported to be diagnosed by the classifier with high specificity and sensitivity in both the original and validation cohorts. In a later genetic analysis, a missense DCLRE1C variant was associated with V-gene and J-gene trimming of TCR beta chains, and the association was replicated in an independent cohort. Several of the top co-occurrence clusters appeared to be linked to parvovirus B19, influenza, CMV and Epstein-Barr virus, according to a later analysis. Because HLA typing was missing for some donors at each locus, association tests included only the typed subset. In vitro tests confirmed that three of the cytomegalovirus-associated TCR beta chains recognize cytomegalovirus antigens. Immune exposure information for the cohort was limited to CMV serostatus. Some IMGT-functional V segments, including TRBV6-2 and TRBV6-3, could not be told apart with the 87-base-pair reads, so those segments were excluded. An earlier analysis of 587 of the donors showed that most TCR beta V segments appeared in productive rearrangements either about 90% or about 30% of the time, which broadly matched IMGT annotations. A later analysis associated approximately 17,000 TCR beta sequences with specific HLA alleles at a false discovery rate of 0.05. A later genetic analysis reported fewer N-insertions in productive TCRs among donors in an Asian-associated ancestry cluster than the roughly 620-donor mean. A total of 150 to 200 TCR beta chains were listed by the study as associated with cytomegalovirus. Seventeen rarely observed V segments, including chromosome 9 orphons, were excluded from the earlier analysis of approximately 600 of the donors because counts were too low. A further reported finding was that TCR beta sequences accurately predicted the HLA-A and HLA-B alleles for most subjects in the first cohort. The presence/absence analyses assumed that sequencing depth was roughly uniform across donors, and that assumption may not be true. When HLA alleles, especially DR and DQ, strongly co-occurred, TCR associations were difficult to assign to individual alleles. In a later analysis, the rate of TCR association differed among HLA loci, with DRB1 alleles having the most associated TCRs and HLA-C alleles having the fewest. According to the authors, the approach could potentially be generalized to other disease states and immunological phenotypes. Most CMV-associated TCR beta chains appeared to be HLA-restricted in a later analysis, and the HLA associations seemed to be driven largely by CMV exposure.

As concerns this clone: The antigen it recognizes is unknown. No per-base quality is available; no much larger clone lies one base away.

The cohort was made up of 500 to 800 healthy bone marrow donors. Cohort members were all nominally healthy when sampled, although unrecorded immune exposures were likely present. The donor tested CMV seronegative, placing the donor among the approximately 360 seronegative members of the cohort. A peripheral blood sample was collected from each donor, and TCR beta sequencing was performed on peripheral blood mononuclear cells. Genomic DNA was extracted from the blood cell samples with the Qiagen DNeasy Blood Extraction Kit. Library creation used the immunoSEQ multiplex PCR assay. The multiplex PCR relied on a mix of 60 forward primers for TCR Vbeta segments and 13 reverse primers for TCR Jbeta segments. The CDR3 region of rearranged TCR beta genes was amplified from genomic DNA by a multiplex PCR assay. The Illumina HiSeq System was used to sequence the amplified TCR beta libraries as 87-base-pair reads. The original methods were these. In a later analysis, tens of millions of unique TCR beta chains were counted across the approximately 670 repertoires, and around 11 million of these chains were shared by at least two donors. Raw reads were error-corrected and collapsed into unique sequences with a nearest-neighbor algorithm that merged closely related sequences to remove PCR and sequencing errors. CDR3 sequences were aligned to IMGT reference sequences to assign V, D and J gene segments. For a sequence to be retained, a match of at least six nucleotides to both a V gene segment and a J gene segment was required. A rearrangement counted as productive if the CDR3 had no stop codons and remained in frame with V and J, and every other rearrangement counted as non-productive. Following IMGT convention, CDR3 was defined as the stretch from the second conserved V-encoded cysteine to the conserved J-encoded phenylalanine. The earlier analysis of some 540 of the donors excluded any sequence lacking an unambiguous match to a single V gene segment. In an earlier analysis of some 590 of the donors, a V segment was called functional when productive rearrangements were above 56.7%, and segregating when the standard deviation between donors exceeded 5%. A statistical classification framework was built for diagnosing cytomegalovirus status from the catalog of TCR beta chain sequences. A later analysis assigned V and J genes by comparing TCR nucleotide sequences with IMGT/GENE-DB human TR gene sequences. In a later analysis, CDR3 sequences and most-parsimonious VDJ recombination scenarios were assigned using the TCRdist pipeline. In a later analysis, each TCR beta chain was defined by its CDR3 amino acid sequence together with its V-gene family, and reads lacking a unique V-gene family were excluded. As a way to deal with suspected cross-contamination and a sequencing artifact, a later analysis dropped 640 or so nucleotide sequences that were highly shared and had low generation probability. In a later analysis, a clonal expansion index was calculated for each public chain from normalized within-repertoire ranks of inferred template counts. In a later analysis, generation probabilities were computed with a VDJ recombination model fitted to out-of-frame rearrangements, and the resulting probabilities were checked against IGoR. In a later analysis, hypergeometric tests were used to score TCR-TCR, TCR-HLA and TCR-CMV co-occurrence, with a repertoire-size bias correction applied to TCR pairs. To estimate false discovery rates, a later analysis permuted the HLA or CMV assignments 20 times. In a later analysis, co-occurring TCRs were grouped using DBSCAN, and TCRdist sequence similarity was added for clustering within HLA-allele-positive subsets. For co-occurrence clustering, repertoires with fewer than 30,000 or more than 120,000 public chains were excluded, along with roughly 5 repertoires with anomalous nucleotide sharing. The table comes from immuneACCESS by way of TCRdb, which keeps in-frame sequences with V and J called. Part of the clones is missing from these tables; in studies checked, under half for an unresolved V gene and the rest for unknown reasons. V and J calls and clone size come straight from that table; D and trimming were deduced from the DNA. This sample has 100,000 to 150,000 clones in its table, and 80% of those were observed once. Around 1.3% of the sample is in the top ten clones.

Taken from cysteine to phenylalanine, the CDR3 has 16 residues. Only the CDR3 region is kept as DNA, spanning 48 bases read in frame from base 1. This TCR came from a female donor in good health and CMV-seronegative. The chain links TRBV21-1 with TRBJ1-3; TRBD1 reflects the table's D call only, with no check against the DNA. TRBV21-1 is shown as a pseudogene. Sequenced material: PBMCs. CDR3 reads: CASSTGQSNSGNTIYF. The base sequence is TGTGCCAGCAGCACAGGACAGTCCAACTCTGGAAACACCATATATTTT.